One sample yielded the 23 T cell receptor beta chains listed below, sequenced in a study of cytomegalovirus exposure and HLA in healthy donors. Generated by immunoSEQ multiplex PCR, the TCRdb table keeps only in-frame clones and is missing some. The top ten hold 0.95% to 1.5% of the sample, which has under 200,000 clones, about three quarters seen once. Sequencing was carried out using PBMCs. The origin of the receptors is a woman in her twenties or thirties in good health and CMV-seronegative.

Comment on this clone: A much larger clone lies one base from this, so it may be a read error. The sample carries other DNA sequences with the same CDR3. The genes are TRBV5-6 and TRBJ2-7, with 8 positions matching TRBD1. CDR3 size: 13 residues. V was pared by 3 bases and J by 2 bases, with 1 base of the junction left unmatched. Germline values: CDR1 SGHDT, CDR2 YYEEEE. CDR3 in DNA: TGTGCCAGCAGCTCGGACAGGGCCTACGAGCAGTACTTC. Translation gives CASSSDRAYEQYF.

This clone was seen more than once but under ten times. V is TRBV6-5 and J is TRBJ1-5; TRBD1 matches at 7 bases. CDR1 and CDR2 (germline): MNHEY, SVGAGI. Trimming took 7 bases from V and 5 from J; bases not matched to a gene: 8. CDR3 length: 14 residues. DNA of the CDR3: TGTGCCAGCACCACCGGGACAGATCATCAGCCCCAGCATTTT. It codes for CASTTGTDHQPQHF.

This clone was detected once. The rearrangement uses TRBV5-1 and TRBJ2-1, with D perhaps matching TRBD2 (6 bases). CDR1 SGHRS and CDR2 YFSETQ come from the germline V gene. The CDR3 consists of 15 residues. Between the trimmed V and J ends, which lost 2 bases and 0 bases, there was a span of 9 bases. The chain's CDR3 is CASSFDGSSYNEQFF. The CDR3 nucleotides are TGCGCCAGCAGCTTCGACGGGAGCTCCTACAATGAGCAGTTCTTC.

This sequence joins TRBV23-1 and TRBJ1-6, with a possible D match to TRBD1 (6 bases). TRBV23-1 is identified as an open reading frame with a role that is uncertain. The CDR3 sequence is 17 residues long. V was pared by 0 bases and J by 7 bases, with 16 bases between. This CDR3 reads CASSQSGAGARNSPLHF. CDR3 bases: TGCGCCAGCAGTCAATCGGGTGCAGGGGCGCGAAATTCACCCCTCCACTTT.

The chain has TRBV28 and TRBJ2-2, with a possible D match to TRBD1 (6 bases). Germline V gene lookup returns CDR1 MDHEN and CDR2 SYDVKM. The ends were cut back, 7 bases at V and 3 bases at J, with 12 bases in the middle. This CDR3 is built from 14 residues. CDR3 sequence: CASKTGGYTGELFF. The CDR3 DNA reads TGTGCCAGCAAGACAGGCGGTTACACCGGGGAGCTGTTTTTT. The full variable domain, completed using reference TRBV28 and TRBJ2-2, is DVKVTQSSRYLVKRTGEKVFLECVQDMDHENMFWYRQDPGLGLRLIYFSYDVKMKEKGDIPEGYSVSREKKERFSLILESASTNQTSMYLCASKTGGYTGELFFGEGSRLTVL.

The chain has TRBV6-1 and TRBJ2-7, with D possibly matching TRBD1 (5 bases). V was shortened by 4 bases and J by 7 bases, with 14 bases between the two germline ends. The germline CDR1 and CDR2 sequences are MNHNS and SASEGT. This CDR3 region has 13 residues. As DNA, the CDR3 is TGTGCCAGCAGTGTGGGGCAGAGGCGGGAGCAGTACTTC. Translating gives CASSVGQRREQYF.

This clone was seen only a few times. V gene TRBV19 combines with J gene TRBJ1-2, with 10 bases fitting TRBD1. Germline-derived CDR1 and CDR2 are LNHDA and SQIVND (reference sequence). With 5 bases clipped from V and 4 bases from J, the junction kept 19 bases outside the gene matches. The CDR3 spans 19 residues. The CDR3 DNA sequence: TGTGCCAGTAGTCCCTGGCCCCCCGGGACAGGGGCAGCTTTCTATGGCTACACCTTC. Amino acids: CASSPWPPGTGAAFYGYTF.

This clone has a single count. V gene TRBV10-3 combines with J gene TRBJ1-1; D remains unclear. Germline V gene sequence: CDR1 ENHRY, CDR2 SYGVKD. CDR3 length: 13 amino acids. V lost 7 bases and J 1 base, leaving 10 bases between the germline ends. The CDR3 DNA is TGTGCCATCAAACGCCAGGAGAACACTGAAGCTTTCTTT. Protein: CAIKRQENTEAFF.

This clone was detected a few times. The V gene is TRBV6-5, the J gene TRBJ2-7; 7 bases map to TRBD1. The CDR3 runs to 16 residues. Unmatched junction bases numbered 15, after V lost 4 bases and J lost 6 bases. Germline V CDR1 and CDR2: MNHEY, SVGAGI. CDR3 sequence: CASSSLPGTAPSEQYF. The CDR3 bases are TGTGCCAGCAGTTCCCTCCCCGGGACAGCGCCCTCCGAGCAGTACTTC.

V gene TRBV30 combines with J gene TRBJ1-4, with TRBD1 matching 10 bases. CDR1 is GTSNPN, CDR2 SVGIG, per germline (reference sequence). Germline trimming cut 3 bases from V and 8 bases from J; bases unmatched to any gene: 6. The CDR3 covers 14 residues. This chain's CDR3 is CAWSHGTGEEKLFF. The CDR3 bases are TGTGCCTGGAGCCACGGGACAGGGGAAGAAAAACTGTTTTTT. The full variable domain, completed using reference TRBV30 and TRBJ1-4, is SQTIHQWPATLVQPVGSPLSLECTVEGTSNPNLYWYRQAAGRGLQLLFYSVGIGQISSEVPQNLSASRPQDRQFILSSKKLLLSDSGFYLCAWSHGTGEEKLFFGSGTQLSVL.

The rearrangement links TRBV7-9 to TRBJ2-1; D may be TRBD2 (5 bases). Trimming took 5 bases from V and 13 from J, leaving 15 bases between them. Germline CDR1 SEHNR, CDR2 FQNEAQ (reference sequence). This CDR3 has 12 residues. This chain's CDR3 is CASSPRADSQFF. The CDR3 DNA follows: TGTGCCAGCAGCCCGAGGGCTGACTCCCAGTTCTTC.

The chain is built from TRBV27 and TRBJ2-7; 9 bases are shared with TRBD1. The CDR3 is 15 residues long. The V and J ends lost 6 bases and 5 bases, in that order; junction bases with no gene match: 11. Germline CDR1 is MNHEY and CDR2 is SMNVEV (reference sequence). DNA of the CDR3: TGTGCCAGCAGCGTGGAGACAGGGGGTTTCGACGAGCAGTACTTC. Translated: CASSVETGGFDEQYF.

The chain joins TRBV5-1 to TRBJ1-2; the match to TRBD1 covers 9 bases. This CDR3 is built from 16 residues. The V segment lost 4 bases and the J segment 6 bases; nucleotides outside the gene matches: 13. From germline, CDR1 is SGHRS and CDR2 YFSETQ. The CDR3 loop is CASSTGQGTYGDGYTF. As DNA, the CDR3 is TGCGCCAGCAGCACGGGACAGGGTACTTATGGCGATGGCTACACCTTC.

The chain joins TRBV5-1 to TRBJ1-2, with D uncertain. The V gene lost 1 base and the J gene lost 2 bases, with 9 bases spanning the gap. The CDR3 contains 14 residues. In germline, CDR1 is SGHRS, CDR2 YFSETQ. The CDR3 nucleotides are TGCGCCAGCAGCTTGAAGTTAGAGAACTATGGCTACACCTTC. Residues: CASSLKLENYGYTF.

V and J are TRBV29-1 and TRBJ2-7, with a possible D match to TRBD2 (5 bases). The CDR3 sequence is 14 residues long. Germline-derived CDR1 and CDR2 are SQVTM and ANQGSEA. V shed 4 bases and J shed 1 base, with 14 bases lying between them. The CDR3 region is CSVASRGPSYEQYF. The CDR3 DNA follows: TGCAGCGTTGCATCTCGCGGGCCGTCCTACGAGCAGTACTTC.

V usage is TRBV10-1 and J usage is TRBJ1-4, with 9 bases identical to TRBD1. The V and J ends lost 0 bases and 5 bases, in that order; junction bases with no gene match: 7. This CDR3 is 17 amino acids long. The germline V gene encodes CDR1 WNHNN and CDR2 SYGVQD (reference sequence). The CDR3 sequence: CASSESKGTGRNEKLFF. CDR3 sequence (DNA): TGCGCCAGCAGTGAGTCGAAGGGGACAGGGAGAAATGAAAAACTGTTTTTT.

The CDR3 DNA reads as TGTGCCAGCAGCATCGGACTAGCGGGCTTAGGGAATGAGCAGTTCTTC. Encoded protein: CASSIGLAGLGNEQFF. The chain employs TRBV7-9 and TRBJ2-1, with 11 bases identical to TRBD2. The CDR3 runs 16 residues. V lost 5 bases to trimming and J lost 7 bases; unmatched junction nucleotides: 10. The V gene's germline CDR1 is SEHNR and CDR2 FQNEAQ (reference sequence). Together with reference TRBV7-9 and TRBJ2-1, the CDR3 gives the full variable domain: DTGVSQNPRHKITKRGQNVTFRCDPISEHNRLYWYRQTLGQGPEFLTYFQNEAQLEKSRLLSDRFSAERPKGSFSTLEIQRTEQGDSAMYLCASSIGLAGLGNEQFFGPGTRLTVL.

The chain couples TRBV28 to TRBJ1-1, with D perhaps TRBD1 (6 bases). With 6 bases removed from V and 6 bases from J, the gap between germline ends came to 14 bases. The CDR3 runs 13 residues. Germline V gene lookup returns CDR1 MDHEN and CDR2 SYDVKM. CDR3 sequence: CASRKQGRPEAFF. As DNA, the CDR3 is TGTGCCAGCAGGAAACAGGGTCGCCCTGAAGCTTTCTTT.

This chain uses TRBV10-1 with TRBJ2-3, with D tentatively TRBD2 (5 bases). The CDR3 loop spans 14 amino acids. Trimming left V 11 bases short and J 4 bases short, with 19 bases between. Germline CDR1 is WNHNN and CDR2 is SYGVQD (reference sequence). CDR3 protein: CARTGLAFSDTQYF. The CDR3 bases are TGCGCCCGAACCGGGCTAGCATTCTCAGATACGCAGTATTTT.

This clone was seen more than once but under ten times. J is TRBJ2-5 and V is TRBV4-1; the D is unclear. This CDR3 spans 14 amino acids. Germline CDR1 and CDR2: MGHRA and YSYEKL. Trimming removed 2 bases from V and 3 bases from J, with 10 bases in between. CDR3: CASSQRFAEETQYF. In DNA form, the CDR3 reads TGCGCCAGCAGCCAACGCTTCGCAGAAGAGACCCAGTACTTC.

The rearrangement joins TRBV29-1 to TRBJ2-3; D is ambiguous. Per the germline V gene, CDR1 is SQVTM and CDR2 is ANQGSEA. Trimming removed 1 base at V and 7 bases at J, with 9 bases between. The length of the CDR3 is 12 residues. The CDR3 region is CSVEAGTNTQYF. DNA of the CDR3: TGCAGCGTTGAAGCAGGAACGAATACGCAGTATTTT.

The chain couples TRBV5-6 to TRBJ2-7, with TRBD1 matching 12 bases. The CDR3 spans 14 residues. The V segment lost 6 bases and the J segment 4 bases; nucleotides outside the gene matches: 5. Germline-derived CDR1 and CDR2 are SGHDT and YYEEEE. CDR3 residues: CASKGTGGLYEQYF. CDR3 nucleotides: TGTGCCAGCAAGGGGACAGGGGGCTTGTACGAGCAGTACTTC.

V is TRBV18 and J is TRBJ1-5, with 8 bases lining up with TRBD1. This CDR3 is 15 amino acids long. J was trimmed by 0 bases and V by 3 bases; bases with no gene match: 1. In germline, CDR1 is KGHSH, CDR2 LQKENI. The CDR3 DNA follows: TGTGCCAGCTCACCTACAGGGGGTAGCAATCAGCCCCAGCATTTT. Its translation is CASSPTGGSNQPQHF. The full variable domain, rest sourced from reference TRBV18 and TRBJ1-5, is NAGVMQNPRHLVRRRGQEARLRCSPMKGHSHVYWYRQLPEEGLKFMVYLQKENIIDESGMPKERFSAEFPKEGPSILRIQQVVRGDSAAYFCASSPTGGSNQPQHFGDGTRLSIL.